These 17 T cell receptor beta chains share one sample of origin, sequenced in a study of chemoradiotherapy in HPV16-positive cancers. Sequenced by immunoSEQ multiplex PCR; TCRdb stores in-frame clones only, minus some. The data hold under 8,000 clones, with under 85% observed a single time. This specimen consisted of tumor tissue, obtained from a patient who underwent chemoradiotherapy. These receptors were obtained from a human donor with HPV-associated anogenital cancer.

The rearrangement joins TRBV21-1 to TRBJ2-2; TRBD2 reflects the table's D call only, with no check against the DNA. TRBV21-1 represents a pseudogene. The CDR3 length is 18 residues. The CDR3 spells CASSKGRLAGSGTGELFF. The DNA of the CDR3 is TGTGCCAGCAGCAAAGGGCGACTAGCGGGAAGCGGCACCGGGGAGCTGTTTTTT.

The V call is TRBV2, the J call TRBJ2-5, with 8 bases that match TRBD1. The ends lost 3 bases at V and 5 bases at J; junction bases unmatched: 11. CDR1 is SNHLY, CDR2 FYNNEI, per germline. This CDR3 contains 16 residues. The CDR3 region is CASSDTRTGTPETQYF. The DNA for the CDR3 is TGTGCCAGCAGTGATACCCGGACAGGGACGCCGGAGACCCAGTACTTC.

The rearrangement uses TRBV6-1 and TRBJ2-2, with 9 positions matching TRBD2. After removal of 7 bases from V and 4 bases from J, the junction contained 7 bases not matched to a gene. The CDR3 length is 15 residues. Germline CDR1 and CDR2: MNHNS and SASEGT. DNA for the CDR3: TGTGCCAGCATCCTAAGCGGGAGGAGCACCGGGGAGCTGTTTTTT. It is translated as CASILSGRSTGELFF.

The genes are TRBV11-1 and TRBJ2-7; 11 bases map to TRBD2. The CDR3 contains 15 residues. V shed 0 bases and J 6 bases; nucleotides not matched to a gene: 4. The germline V gene has CDR1 SGHAT and CDR2 FQDESV (reference sequence). The CDR3 nucleotides read TGTGCCAGCAGCTTAGCGCTACTAGCGGGAGCCGAGCAGTACTTC. Translating it yields CASSLALLAGAEQYF.

The genes are TRBV5-1 and TRBJ2-1, with 13 nucleotides matching TRBD2. V lost 2 bases and J lost 1; bases outside the gene matches: 3. In germline, CDR1 is SGHRS, CDR2 YFSETQ. This CDR3 spans 17 amino acids. In DNA form, the CDR3 reads TGCGCCAGCAGCTTCCGGACTAGCGGGAGTTCCTACAATGAGCAGTTCTTC. Encoded protein: CASSFRTSGSSYNEQFF. The full variable domain, its missing parts supplied by reference TRBV5-1 and TRBJ2-1, is KAGVTQTPRYLIKTRGQQVTLSCSPISGHRSVSWYQQTPGQGLQFLFEYFSETQRNKGNFPGRFSGRQFSNSRSEMNVSTLELGDSALYLCASSFRTSGSSYNEQFFGPGTRLTVL.

The chain is built from TRBV9 and TRBJ2-4; D is possibly TRBD1 (5 bases). Germline CDR1 reads SGDLS; CDR2 reads YYNGEE. The length of the CDR3 is 16 residues. V was shortened by 3 bases and J by 3 bases, with 16 bases between the two germline ends. The CDR3 region is CASSGRRGWGKNIQYF. The CDR3 DNA follows: TGTGCCAGCAGCGGCCGAAGGGGTTGGGGCAAAAACATTCAGTACTTC.

The genes are TRBV30 and TRBJ1-4, with D uncertain. The length of the CDR3 is 14 residues. Trimming left V 5 bases short and J 6 bases short, with 16 bases between. Per germline, CDR1 GTSNPN and CDR2 SVGIG (reference sequence). The CDR3 nucleotides are TGTGCCTGGGGTCGAGGGAGGAGGGATGAAAAACTGTTTTTT. The encoded protein is CAWGRGRRDEKLFF.

The chain uses TRBV9 and TRBJ2-3; D is undetermined. This CDR3 has 14 amino acids. CDR1 is SGDLS, CDR2 YYNGEE, per germline. V lost 3 bases and J lost 11, with 19 bases in between. CDR3 residues: CASSATLFAGWQYF. The CDR3 bases are TGTGCCAGCAGCGCGACCCTCTTCGCTGGGTGGCAGTATTTT.

J is TRBJ1-2 and V is TRBV2; D uncertain. Trimming pared 3 bases from V and 7 bases from J, leaving 6 bases between. In germline, CDR1 is SNHLY, CDR2 FYNNEI. The CDR3 contains 11 residues. The CDR3 coding sequence is TGTGCCAGCAGTGACTCGGGTGGCTACACCTTC. This gives the protein CASSDSGGYTF.

This clone has a handful of counts. CDR3 in amino acids: CSVEDQVFTGELFF. In DNA, the CDR3 is TGCAGCGTTGAAGATCAGGTGTTCACCGGGGAGCTGTTTTTT. The J gene is TRBJ2-2, the V gene TRBV29-1; D is unresolved. Trimming stripped 0 bases from V and 4 bases from J, with 9 bases between. This CDR3 has 14 amino acids. Germline V gene data show CDR1 as SQVTM and CDR2 as ANQGSEA.

CDR3 nucleotide sequence: TGCGCCAGCAGTGAAGGGTACGGGTATAGCAATCAGCCCCAGCATTTT. It is translated as CASSEGYGYSNQPQHF. The rearrangement links TRBV10-2 to TRBJ1-5; D unclear. Germline V gene data show CDR1 as WSHSY and CDR2 as SAAADI. With 3 bases removed from V and 0 bases from J, the gap between germline ends came to 12 bases. The CDR3 runs to 16 residues.

This clone was seen more than once but under ten times. The chain employs TRBV6-6 and TRBJ2-1, with TRBD2 matching over 9 bases. The junction had 7 bases not matched to a gene; V was cut back by 0 bases and J by 13 bases. In germline, CDR1 is MNHNY, CDR2 SVGAGI (reference sequence). CDR3 length: 14 amino acids. The CDR3 DNA sequence: TGTGCCAGCAGTTACTCGAAGACTAGCGGAAGCCAGTTCTTC. Protein sequence: CASSYSKTSGSQFF.

V gene TRBV27 combines with J gene TRBJ2-1, with 7 bases matching TRBD2. V dropped 2 bases and J dropped 3; count of bases not matched to a gene: 4. The CDR3 has 15 residues. Germline CDR1 reads MNHEY; CDR2 reads SMNVEV (reference sequence). The CDR3 here is CASSLVRESYNEQFF. The CDR3 region has the DNA TGTGCCAGCAGTTTAGTGCGGGAGAGCTACAATGAGCAGTTCTTC.

The genes are TRBV11-1 and TRBJ2-7; the D is unclear. Trimming removed 0 bases at V and 0 bases at J, with 6 bases between. The CDR3 is made up of 14 amino acids. Germline CDR1 SGHAT, CDR2 FQDESV (reference sequence). Written as DNA, the CDR3 is TGTGCCAGCAGCTTAGCTACGGGCTCCTACGAGCAGTACTTC. This gives the protein CASSLATGSYEQYF.

The chain has TRBV6-5 and TRBJ2-7; TRBD1 matches at 8 bases. Germline values: CDR1 MNHEY, CDR2 SVGAGI. This CDR3 has 14 amino acids. J was trimmed by 2 bases and V by 5 bases; bases with no gene match: 5. The CDR3 reads CASSTAGGPYEQYF. The CDR3 DNA reads as TGTGCCAGCAGTACAGCAGGGGGCCCCTACGAGCAGTACTTC.

The rearrangement uses TRBV27 and TRBJ1-5, with D unclear. The CDR3 is 13 residues long. The V end lost 3 bases, the J end lost 7 bases, and 10 bases lay between the germline ends. In germline, CDR1 is MNHEY, CDR2 SMNVEV (reference sequence). The CDR3 protein is CASSFNRGQPQHF. The DNA of the CDR3 is TGTGCCAGCAGTTTTAATCGTGGACAGCCCCAGCATTTT.

The chain couples TRBV5-4 to TRBJ2-5; D not certain. Germline V lookup: CDR1 SGHNT, CDR2 YYREEE (reference sequence). This CDR3 is 15 amino acids long. With 4 bases removed from V and 0 bases from J, the gap between germline ends came to 13 bases. DNA for the CDR3: TGTGCCAGCAGCCCATTTGGGGAAGACCAAGAGACCCAGTACTTC. This sequence encodes CASSPFGEDQETQYF.